The source of this TCR beta chain is a study of blood T cell repertoires in COVID-19. The CDR3 has 18 amino acids. The germline V and J ends were trimmed by 3 bases and 5 bases, with 23 bases remaining between them. From germline, CDR1 is SGDLS and CDR2 YYNGEE. Authors' analysis steps: The authors estimated nucleated cell counts from reference gene primer amplification. Assay: immunoSEQ multiplex PCR; the TCRdb copy retains only in-frame clones and omits some. V, J and clone size were drawn from that table, and D and trimming were deduced from the DNA. The data contain 400,000 to 450,000 clones, around 91% of them singletons.

The receptor comes from a young man who had recovered from COVID-19. The specimen sequenced was PBMCs or T cells enriched from blood (not recorded which). The chain employs TRBV9 and TRBJ2-2; D possibly corresponds to TRBD2 (6 bases). CDR3 bases: TGTGCCAGCAGCGGGGCCGGGACTGTCGCCGGGGTTACCGGGGAGCTGTTTTTT. Translation gives CASSGAGTVAGVTGELFF.